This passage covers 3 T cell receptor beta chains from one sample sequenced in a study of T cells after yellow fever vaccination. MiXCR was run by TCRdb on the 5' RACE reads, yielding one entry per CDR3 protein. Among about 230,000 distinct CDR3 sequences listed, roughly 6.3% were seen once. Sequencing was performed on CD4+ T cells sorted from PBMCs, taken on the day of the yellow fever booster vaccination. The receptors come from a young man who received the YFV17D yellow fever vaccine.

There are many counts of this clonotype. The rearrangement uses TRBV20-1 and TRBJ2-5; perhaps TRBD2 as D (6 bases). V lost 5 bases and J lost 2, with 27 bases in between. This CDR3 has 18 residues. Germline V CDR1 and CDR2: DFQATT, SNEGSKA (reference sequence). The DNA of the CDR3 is TGCAGTGCTCGCCGGCCAGGGAAGTTTAGCGGATTACAAGAGACCCAGTACTTC. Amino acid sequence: CSARRPGKFSGLQETQYF.

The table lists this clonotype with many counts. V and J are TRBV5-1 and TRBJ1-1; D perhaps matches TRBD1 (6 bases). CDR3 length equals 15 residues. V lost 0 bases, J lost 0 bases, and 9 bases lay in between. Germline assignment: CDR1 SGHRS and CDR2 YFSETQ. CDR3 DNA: TGCGCCAGCAGCTTGGAACAGGGTGTGAACACTGAAGCTTTCTTT. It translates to CASSLEQGVNTEAFF.

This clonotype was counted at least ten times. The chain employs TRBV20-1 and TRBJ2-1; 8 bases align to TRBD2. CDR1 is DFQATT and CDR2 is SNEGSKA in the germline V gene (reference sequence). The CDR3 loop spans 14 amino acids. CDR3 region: CSALAVISYNEQFF. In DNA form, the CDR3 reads TGCAGCGCACTAGCGGTTATCTCCTACAATGAGCAGTTCTTC.